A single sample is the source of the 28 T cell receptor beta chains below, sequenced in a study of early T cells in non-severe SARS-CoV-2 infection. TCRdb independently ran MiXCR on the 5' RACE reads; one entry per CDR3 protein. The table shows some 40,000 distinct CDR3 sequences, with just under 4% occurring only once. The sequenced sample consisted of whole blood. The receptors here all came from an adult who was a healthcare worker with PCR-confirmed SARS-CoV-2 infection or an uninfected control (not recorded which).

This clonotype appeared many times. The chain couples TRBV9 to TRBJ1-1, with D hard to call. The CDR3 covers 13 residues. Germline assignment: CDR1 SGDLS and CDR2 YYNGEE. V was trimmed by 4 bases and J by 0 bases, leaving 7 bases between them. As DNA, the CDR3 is TGTGCCAGCAGCTCCAGGATGAACACTGAAGCTTTCTTT. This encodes CASSSRMNTEAFF.

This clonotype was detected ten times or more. CDR3 DNA: TGCAGTGCTAGATTCGGAGAAGGCGAGCAGTACGTC. Protein: CSARFGEGEQYV. This rearrangement joins TRBV20-1 to TRBJ2-7; no firm D call. Per the germline V gene, CDR1 is DFQATT and CDR2 is SNEGSKA (reference sequence). The CDR3 loop spans 12 amino acids. The germline V and J ends were trimmed by 2 bases and 6 bases, with 11 bases remaining between them.

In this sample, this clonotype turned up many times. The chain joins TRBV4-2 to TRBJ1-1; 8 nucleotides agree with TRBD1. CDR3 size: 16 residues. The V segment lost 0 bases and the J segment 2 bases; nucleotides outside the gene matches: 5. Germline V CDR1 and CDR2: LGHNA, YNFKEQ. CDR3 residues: CASSQDYTGGNTEAFF. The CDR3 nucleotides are TGTGCCAGCAGCCAAGATTATACAGGGGGAAACACTGAAGCTTTCTTT.

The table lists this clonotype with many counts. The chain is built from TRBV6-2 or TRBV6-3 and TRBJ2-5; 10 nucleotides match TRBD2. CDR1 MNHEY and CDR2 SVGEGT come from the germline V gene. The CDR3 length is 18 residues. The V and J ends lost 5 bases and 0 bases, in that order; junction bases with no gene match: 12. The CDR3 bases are TGTGCCAGCAGTCTCAAAAGACTAGCGGGCCCGTACCAAGAGACCCAGTACTTC. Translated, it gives CASSLKRLAGPYQETQYF.

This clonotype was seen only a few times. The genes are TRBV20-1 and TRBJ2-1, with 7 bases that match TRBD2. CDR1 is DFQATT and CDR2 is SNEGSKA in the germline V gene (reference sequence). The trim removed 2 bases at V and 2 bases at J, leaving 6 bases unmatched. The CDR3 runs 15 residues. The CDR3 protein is CSARPSSGPYNEQFF. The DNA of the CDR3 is TGCAGTGCTAGACCATCTAGCGGCCCCTACAATGAGCAGTTCTTC.

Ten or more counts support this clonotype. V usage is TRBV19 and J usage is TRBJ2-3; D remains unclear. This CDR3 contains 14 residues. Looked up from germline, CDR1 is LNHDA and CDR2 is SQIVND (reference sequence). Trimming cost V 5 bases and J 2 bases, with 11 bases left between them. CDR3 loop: CASSPDGATDTQYF. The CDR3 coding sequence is TGTGCCAGTAGTCCGGACGGAGCCACAGATACGCAGTATTTT.

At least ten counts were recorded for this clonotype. The CDR3 loop is CSARVSFETGFTEAFF. The CDR3 bases are TGCAGTGCTAGAGTTTCGTTCGAGACAGGGTTCACTGAAGCTTTCTTT. The chain couples TRBV20-1 to TRBJ1-1; 7 bases are a match to TRBD1. The CDR3 sequence is 16 residues long. J lost 4 bases, V lost 1 base, and 12 bases had no gene match. The germline V gene encodes CDR1 DFQATT and CDR2 SNEGSKA (reference sequence).

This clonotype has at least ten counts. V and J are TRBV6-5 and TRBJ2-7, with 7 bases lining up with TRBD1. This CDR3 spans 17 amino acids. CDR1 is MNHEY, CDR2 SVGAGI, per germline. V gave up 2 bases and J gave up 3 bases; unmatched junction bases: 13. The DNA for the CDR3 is TGTGCCAGCAGTTACACCGTGACCCCGGGACAGCACTACGAGCAGTACTTC. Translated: CASSYTVTPGQHYEQYF.

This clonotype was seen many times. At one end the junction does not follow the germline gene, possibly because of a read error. CDR3 coding DNA: TGCGGCGTCCCGAGACAGGGGGATAGCACCTCATCAATCTCTGGGGCCAACGTCCTGACTTTC. Protein: CGVPRQGDSTSSISGANVLTF. The chain carries TRBV29-1 and TRBJ2-6, with 9 bases that match TRBD1. CDR3 size: 21 residues. Germline values: CDR1 SQVTM, CDR2 ANQGSEA.

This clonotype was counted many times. CDR3 in DNA: TGTGCCAGCAGACCAGAGCAACCGCCGGGACAGACACCGACCGGGGAGCTGTTTTTT. Its protein product is CASRPEQPPGQTPTGELFF. The chain employs TRBV27 and TRBJ2-2; 7 bases map to TRBD1. This CDR3 region has 19 residues. With 6 bases clipped from V and 5 bases from J, the junction kept 21 bases outside the gene matches. Germline V gene data show CDR1 as MNHEY and CDR2 as SMNVEV (reference sequence).

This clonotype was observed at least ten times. The DNA for the CDR3 is TGTGCCAGCAAAAAGGGGACAGGGATAACCGGGGAGCTGTTTTTT. Translation: CASKKGTGITGELFF. This chain connects TRBV12-3 or TRBV12-4 to TRBJ2-2, with 9 bases identical to TRBD1. The CDR3 covers 15 residues. V shed 7 bases, J shed 5 bases, and the junction held 8 bases outside the gene matches.

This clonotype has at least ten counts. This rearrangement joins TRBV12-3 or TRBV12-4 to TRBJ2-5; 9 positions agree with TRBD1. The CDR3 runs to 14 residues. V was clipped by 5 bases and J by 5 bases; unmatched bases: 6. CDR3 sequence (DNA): TGTGCCAGCAGTCGGGACAGGGCTGGGGAGACCCAGTACTTC. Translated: CASSRDRAGETQYF.

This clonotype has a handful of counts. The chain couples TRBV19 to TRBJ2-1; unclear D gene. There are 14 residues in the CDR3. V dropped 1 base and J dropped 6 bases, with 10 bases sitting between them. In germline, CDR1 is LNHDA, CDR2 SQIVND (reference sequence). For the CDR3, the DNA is TGTGCCAGTAGTATAGGGGCGGCCGCCAATGAGCAGTTCTTC. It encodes CASSIGAAANEQFF.

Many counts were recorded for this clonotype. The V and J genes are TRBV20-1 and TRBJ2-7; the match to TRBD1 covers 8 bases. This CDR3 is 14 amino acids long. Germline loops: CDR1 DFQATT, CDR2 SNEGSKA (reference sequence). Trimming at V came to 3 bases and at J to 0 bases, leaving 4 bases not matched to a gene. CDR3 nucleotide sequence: TGCAGTGCTAGGTCAGGGGGCAGCTCCTACGAGCAGTACTTC. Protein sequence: CSARSGGSSYEQYF.

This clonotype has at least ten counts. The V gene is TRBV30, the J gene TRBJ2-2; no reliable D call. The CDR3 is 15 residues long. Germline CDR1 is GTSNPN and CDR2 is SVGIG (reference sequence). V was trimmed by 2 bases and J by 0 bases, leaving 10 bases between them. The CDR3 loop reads CAWSPKPPNTGELFF. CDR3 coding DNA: TGTGCCTGGAGTCCCAAGCCCCCGAACACCGGGGAGCTGTTTTTT. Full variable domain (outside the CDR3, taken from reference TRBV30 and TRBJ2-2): SQTIHQWPATLVQPVGSPLSLECTVEGTSNPNLYWYRQAAGRGLQLLFYSVGIGQISSEVPQNLSASRPQDRQFILSSKKLLLSDSGFYLCAWSPKPPNTGELFFGEGSRLTVL.

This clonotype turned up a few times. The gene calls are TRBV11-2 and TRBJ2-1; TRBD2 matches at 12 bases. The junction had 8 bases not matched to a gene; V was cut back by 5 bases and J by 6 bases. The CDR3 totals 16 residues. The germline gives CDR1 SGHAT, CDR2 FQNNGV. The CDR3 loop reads CASSARLAGVGNEQFF. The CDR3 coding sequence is TGTGCCAGCAGCGCCCGACTAGCGGGAGTGGGCAATGAGCAGTTCTTC.

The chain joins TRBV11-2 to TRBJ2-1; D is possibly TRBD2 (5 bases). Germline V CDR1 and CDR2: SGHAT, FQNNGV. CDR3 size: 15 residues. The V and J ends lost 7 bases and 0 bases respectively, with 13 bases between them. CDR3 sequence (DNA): TGTGCCAGCACCTTGGTAGCGAGCTCCTACAATGAGCAGTTCTTC. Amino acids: CASTLVASSYNEQFF.

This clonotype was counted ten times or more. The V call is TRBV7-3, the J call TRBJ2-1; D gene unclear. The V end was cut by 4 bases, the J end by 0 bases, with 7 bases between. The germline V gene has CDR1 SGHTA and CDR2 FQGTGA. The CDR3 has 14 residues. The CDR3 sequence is CASSSDGSYNEQFF. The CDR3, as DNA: TGTGCCAGCAGCTCGGACGGCTCCTACAATGAGCAGTTCTTC.

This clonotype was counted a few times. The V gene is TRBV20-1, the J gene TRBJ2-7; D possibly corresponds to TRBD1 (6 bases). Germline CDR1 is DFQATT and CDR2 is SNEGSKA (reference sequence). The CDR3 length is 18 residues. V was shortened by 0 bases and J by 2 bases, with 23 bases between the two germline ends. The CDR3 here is CSARDRYKKGDPTYEQYF. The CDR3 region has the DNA TGCAGTGCTAGAGATCGGTACAAGAAGGGGGACCCAACCTACGAGCAGTACTTC.

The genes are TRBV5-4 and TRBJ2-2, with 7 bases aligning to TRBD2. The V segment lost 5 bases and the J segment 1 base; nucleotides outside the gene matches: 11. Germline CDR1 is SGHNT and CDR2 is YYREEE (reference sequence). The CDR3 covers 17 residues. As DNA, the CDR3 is TGTGCCAGCAGATCCCTTGGCGGGAGCTTGAACACCGGGGAGCTGTTTTTT. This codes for CASRSLGGSLNTGELFF.

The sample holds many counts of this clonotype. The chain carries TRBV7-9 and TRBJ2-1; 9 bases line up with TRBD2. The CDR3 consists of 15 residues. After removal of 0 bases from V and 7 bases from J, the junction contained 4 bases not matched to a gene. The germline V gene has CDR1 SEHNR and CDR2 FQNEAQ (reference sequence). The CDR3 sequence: CASSLAGGRGNEQFF. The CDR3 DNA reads TGTGCCAGCAGCTTAGCCGGCGGGAGGGGTAATGAGCAGTTCTTC.

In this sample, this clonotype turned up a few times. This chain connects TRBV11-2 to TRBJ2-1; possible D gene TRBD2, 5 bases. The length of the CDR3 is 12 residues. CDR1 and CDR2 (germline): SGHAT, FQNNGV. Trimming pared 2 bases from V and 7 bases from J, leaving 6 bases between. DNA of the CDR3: TGTGCCAGCAGCTTACTAGCTAATGAGCAGTTCTTC. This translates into CASSLLANEQFF.

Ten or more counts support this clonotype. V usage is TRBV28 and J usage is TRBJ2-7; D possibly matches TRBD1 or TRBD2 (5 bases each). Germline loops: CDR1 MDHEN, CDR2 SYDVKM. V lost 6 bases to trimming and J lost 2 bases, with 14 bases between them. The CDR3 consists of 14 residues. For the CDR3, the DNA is TGTGCCAGCAGACCAACCGGGACGACCTACGAGCAGTACTTC. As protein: CASRPTGTTYEQYF. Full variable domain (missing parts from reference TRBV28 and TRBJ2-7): DVKVTQSSRYLVKRTGEKVFLECVQDMDHENMFWYRQDPGLGLRLIYFSYDVKMKEKGDIPEGYSVSREKKERFSLILESASTNQTSMYLCASRPTGTTYEQYFGPGTRLTVT.

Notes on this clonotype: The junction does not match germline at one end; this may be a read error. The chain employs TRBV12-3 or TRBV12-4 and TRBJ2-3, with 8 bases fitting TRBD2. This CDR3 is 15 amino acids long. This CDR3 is CAGSSRTSRLDTQYF. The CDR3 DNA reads TGTGCCGGCAGTTCCCGGACTAGCCGGCTCGATACGCAGTATTTT.

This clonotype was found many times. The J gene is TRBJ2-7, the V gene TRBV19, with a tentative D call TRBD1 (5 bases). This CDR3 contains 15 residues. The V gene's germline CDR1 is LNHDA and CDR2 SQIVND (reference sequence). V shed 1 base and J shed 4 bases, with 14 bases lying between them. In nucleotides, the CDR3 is TGTGCCAGTAGTATAGGAGTCGGACAAATATACGAGCAGTACGTC. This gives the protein CASSIGVGQIYEQYV.

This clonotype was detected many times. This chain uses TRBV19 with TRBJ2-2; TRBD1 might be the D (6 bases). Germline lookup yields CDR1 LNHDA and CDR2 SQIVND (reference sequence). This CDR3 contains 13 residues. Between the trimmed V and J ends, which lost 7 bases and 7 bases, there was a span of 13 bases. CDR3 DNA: TGTGCCAGTAATCTAAACAGGGTCGGGGAGCTGTTTTTT. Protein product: CASNLNRVGELFF.

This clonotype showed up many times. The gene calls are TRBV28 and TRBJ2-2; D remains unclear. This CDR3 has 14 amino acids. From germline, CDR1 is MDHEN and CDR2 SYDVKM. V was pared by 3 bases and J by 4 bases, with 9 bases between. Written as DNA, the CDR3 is TGTGCCAGCAGTTTCTCTTATACCACCGGGGAGCTGTTTTTT. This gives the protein CASSFSYTTGELFF.

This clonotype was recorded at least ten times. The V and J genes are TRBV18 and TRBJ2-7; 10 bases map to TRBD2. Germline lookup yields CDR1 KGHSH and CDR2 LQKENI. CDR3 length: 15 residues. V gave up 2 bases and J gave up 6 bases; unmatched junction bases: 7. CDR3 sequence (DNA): TGTGCCAGCTCACCATCAGCGGGAGGGCCTTCCGAGCAGTACGTC. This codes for CASSPSAGGPSEQYV.